This T cell receptor (beta chain) originates from a study of high-grade serous ovarian cancer treatment subgroups. Looked up from germline, CDR1 is SEHNR and CDR2 is FQNEAQ (reference sequence). The J segment lost 8 bases and the V segment lost 5 bases, leaving 10 bases of the junction unmatched. The length of the CDR3 is 14 residues. Tumor samples were obtained before definitive surgery or chemotherapy. The table lists this clone with a few counts. TCRdb keeps only in-frame clones here, not all; method: immunoSEQ multiplex PCR. This table holds approximately 40,000 clones, roughly three quarters found once.

The V and J genes are TRBV7-9 and TRBJ1-1; TRBD1 matches 8 bases. The sequencing input was tumor tissue. The clonotype originates from a human donor with high-grade serous ovarian cancer. The CDR3 DNA reads TGTGCCAGCAGCGTCCCGGGACAGGTCCCCGAAGCTTTCTTT. This codes for CASSVPGQVPEAFF. Full variable domain (rest looked up from reference TRBV7-9 and TRBJ1-1): DTGVSQNPRHKITKRGQNVTFRCDPISEHNRLYWYRQTLGQGPEFLTYFQNEAQLEKSRLLSDRFSAERPKGSFSTLEIQRTEQGDSAMYLCASSVPGQVPEAFFGQGTRLTVV.